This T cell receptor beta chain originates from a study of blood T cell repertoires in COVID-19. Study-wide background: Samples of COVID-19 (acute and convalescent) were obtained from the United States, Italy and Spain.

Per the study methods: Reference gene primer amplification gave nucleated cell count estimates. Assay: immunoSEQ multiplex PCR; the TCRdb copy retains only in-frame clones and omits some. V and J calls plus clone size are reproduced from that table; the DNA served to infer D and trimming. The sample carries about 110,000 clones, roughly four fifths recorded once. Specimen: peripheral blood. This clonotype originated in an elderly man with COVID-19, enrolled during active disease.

CDR3: CASSPGRPEETQYF. The CDR3, as DNA: TGTGCCAGCAGTCCGGGGAGGCCGGAAGAGACCCAGTACTTC. The chain couples TRBV6-5 to TRBJ2-5, with D possibly TRBD2 on 6 matching bases. Germline CDR1 reads MNHEY; CDR2 reads SVGAGI. V was cut by 5 bases and J by 3 bases, with 13 bases left in between. The CDR3 contains 14 residues.